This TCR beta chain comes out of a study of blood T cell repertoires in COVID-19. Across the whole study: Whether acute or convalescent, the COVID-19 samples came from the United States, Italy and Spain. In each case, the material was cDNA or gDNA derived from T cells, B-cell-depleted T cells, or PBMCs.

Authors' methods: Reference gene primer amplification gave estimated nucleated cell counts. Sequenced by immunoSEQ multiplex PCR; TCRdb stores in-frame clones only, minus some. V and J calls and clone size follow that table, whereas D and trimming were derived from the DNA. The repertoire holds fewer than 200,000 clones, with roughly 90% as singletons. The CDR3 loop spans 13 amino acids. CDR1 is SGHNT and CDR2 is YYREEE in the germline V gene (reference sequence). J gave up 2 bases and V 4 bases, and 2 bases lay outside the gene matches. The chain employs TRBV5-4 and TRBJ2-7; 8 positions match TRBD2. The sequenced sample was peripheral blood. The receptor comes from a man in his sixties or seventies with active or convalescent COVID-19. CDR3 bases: TGTGCCAGCAGCCTAGCGGGCACCTACGAGCAGTACTTC. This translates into CASSLAGTYEQYF.